This T cell receptor (beta chain) was obtained from a study of blood T cell repertoires in COVID-19. This CDR3 region has 11 residues. Germline V lookup: CDR1 MNHEY, CDR2 SVGAGI. Original handling: Reference gene primer amplification gave estimated nucleated cell counts. Clones were read by immunoSEQ multiplex PCR, and TCRdb kept only the in-frame ones, dropping some. V, J and clone size derive from that table, while D and trimming were established from the DNA sequence. Of about 16,000 clones listed, around 90% are singletons. On this clone: One end of the junction does not line up with germline, which may come from a read error.

The TCR comes from a man in his 60s with acute or convalescent COVID-19. Specimen: peripheral blood. J is TRBJ2-7 and V is TRBV6-5; 7 positions agree with TRBD1. The CDR3 region has the DNA TGTGCCAGCAGTTCCCCCGGGACAGTCGTCTTC. Translated: CASSSPGTVVF.